What follows are 8 T cell receptor beta chains derived from one specimen sequenced in a study of blood T cell repertoires in COVID-19 (dated by TCRdb to 2018 to 2021). Preparation of the library involved the immunoSEQ multiplex PCR assay. TCRdb provides this immuneACCESS table in a form limited to in-frame rearrangements. Some clones are lacking; in checked studies, under half of them reflect an unresolved V gene, and why the rest are absent is not known. In all, the sample holds around 240,000 clones, and around 83% of those were seen once. Just under 1% of the sample rests with the top ten. Material: peripheral blood. The receptors here all came from a middle-aged man with acute or convalescent COVID-19.

This chain links TRBV10-3 with TRBJ1-6, with TRBD1 matching 7 bases. V lost 5 bases, J lost 8 bases, and 9 bases stayed unmatched. This CDR3 comprises 15 residues. CDR1 is ENHRY and CDR2 is SYGVKD in the germline V gene. Here the CDR3 DNA reads TGTGCCATCAGTCCTGGTGACGGGACAGATTCACCCCTCCACTTT. It specifies CAISPGDGTDSPLHF.

This clone appeared a single time. The chain links TRBV6-2 or TRBV6-3 to TRBJ1-2; 7 bases align to TRBD1. Germline V lookup: CDR1 MNHEY, CDR2 SVGEGT. V lost 4 bases, J lost 5 bases, and 10 bases stayed unmatched. This CDR3 region has 15 residues. The CDR3 DNA follows: TGTGCCAGCAGTTCCCGGTCCGGGACAGTTTATGGCTACACCTTC. Translation: CASSSRSGTVYGYTF.

CDR3 protein: CASSYPDRGHNQPQHF. CDR3 DNA sequence: TGTGCCAGCAGTTACCCTGACAGGGGCCACAATCAGCCCCAGCATTTT. The V and J genes are TRBV6-6 and TRBJ1-5, with 8 bases aligning to TRBD1. Germline lookup yields CDR1 MNHNY and CDR2 SVGAGI (reference sequence). V was clipped by 2 bases and J by 3 bases; unmatched bases: 6. This CDR3 is built from 16 residues.

The chain carries TRBV5-4 and TRBJ1-1, with TRBD1 matching over 7 bases. V was clipped by 0 bases and J by 6 bases; unmatched bases: 5. This CDR3 has 14 residues. Germline CDR1 reads SGHNT; CDR2 reads YYREEE (reference sequence). CDR3 in DNA: TGTGCCAGCAGCTTGGAACAGGGGAGGTCTGAAGCTTTCTTT. It encodes CASSLEQGRSEAFF.

This clone was counted a few times. The rearrangement links TRBV3-1 (or the pseudogene TRBV3-2) to TRBJ1-1, with D possibly being TRBD1 (5 bases). This CDR3 is built from 15 residues. Per germline, CDR1 LGHDT and CDR2 YNNKEL (reference sequence). The ends were cut back, 0 bases at V and 1 base at J, with 9 bases in the middle. This CDR3 reads CASSQDGAANTEAFF. As DNA, the CDR3 is TGTGCCAGCAGCCAAGATGGGGCAGCGAACACTGAAGCTTTCTTT.

The V gene is TRBV7-3, the J gene TRBJ2-2; weak D call: TRBD1 (6 bases). There are 17 residues in the CDR3. Germline lookup yields CDR1 SGHTA and CDR2 FQGTGA. V was pared by 4 bases and J by 3 bases, with 18 bases between. The CDR3 reads CASSSAPTGQHTGELFF. CDR3 DNA sequence: TGTGCCAGCAGCTCCGCCCCCACGGGACAACACACCGGGGAGCTGTTTTTT.

The chain uses TRBV4-2 and TRBJ2-7; possibly TRBD1 for D (5 bases). CDR3 length equals 15 residues. Trimming removed 4 bases at V and 3 bases at J, with 16 bases between. Looked up from germline, CDR1 is LGHNA and CDR2 is YNFKEQ. CDR3 nucleotides: TGTGCCAGCAGCCGCCCAGGGATGTCGGACTACGAGCAGTACTTC. It codes for CASSRPGMSDYEQYF.

The chain is built from TRBV9 and TRBJ2-3; 16 nucleotides match TRBD2. There are 19 residues in the CDR3. Germline V gene lookup returns CDR1 SGDLS and CDR2 YYNGEE. V shed 4 bases, J shed 4 bases, and the junction held 12 bases outside the gene matches. CDR3 loop: CASSTGTSGGAGVADTQYF. The CDR3 bases are TGTGCCAGCAGCACCGGGACTAGCGGGGGGGCCGGGGTCGCAGATACGCAGTATTTT. The whole variable domain, filled in from reference TRBV9 and TRBJ2-3, reads DSGVTQTPKHLITATGQRVTLRCSPRSGDLSVYWYQQSLDQGLQFLIQYYNGEERAKGNILERFSAQQFPDLHSELNLSSLELGDSALYFCASSTGTSGGAGVADTQYFGPGTRLTVL.